This TCR beta chain was identified in a study of T cells in severe cutaneous drug reactions. TCR subtype-specific primers in iRepertoire multiplex PCR prepared libraries for bulk and single-cell sequencing. TCRdb reworked the multiplex PCR reads into one entry per CDR3 protein, no DNA. In all, the sample yields tens of thousands of distinct CDR3 sequences. Sequenced patients had Stevens-Johnson syndrome or toxic epidermal necrolysis caused by carbamazepine. The CDR3 is 15 residues long. Germline V gene lookup returns CDR1 SGHRS and CDR2 YFSETQ. The chain combines TRBV5-1 with TRBJ1-1; TCRdb selects TRBD1, and the lack of DNA leaves this call unchecked. This sequence originates from a human donor with toxic epidermal necrolysis, a severe cutaneous drug reaction. The sample comprised PBMCs. This CDR3 is CASSPAGTGPLEAFF.